This T cell receptor beta chain originates from a study of control samples from healthy donors and cancer patients. CDR1 is SGHRS, CDR2 YFSETQ, per germline. Trimming cost V 5 bases and J 0 bases, with 14 bases left between them. This CDR3 has 16 residues. Profiled with immunoSEQ multiplex PCR; TCRdb holds only in-frame clones, not every one. This sample carries 65,000 to 80,000 clones, around 90% of them seen once, and the ten largest clones take 9.5%. The gene calls are TRBV5-1 and TRBJ1-4; tentatively, D is TRBD1 (5 bases). Sequenced: PBMCs. The sequence was collected from a woman in her fifties or sixties with colorectal cancer. In DNA form, the CDR3 reads TGCGCCAGCAGTTCCGGGACCACGACAACTAATGAAAAACTGTTTTTT. Translation gives CASSSGTTTTNEKLFF.